What follows is one T cell receptor (beta chain) and its context. The clone's antigen remains unknown. Qualities for individual bases were not recorded, and no much larger clone is one base off. The record originates from a study of regulatory T cells in long-lasting Graves disease (dated by TCRdb to the early 2020s). For context, the study as a whole: Persistent Graves' disease was defined as persistently positive TSH receptor autoantibodies together with antithyroid drug treatment for over 5 years. Patients with persistent Graves' disease were compared with patients with newly diagnosed Graves' disease using TCR sequencing and RNA sequencing of peripheral blood. The study was registered as a clinical trial and conducted in China. A total of roughly 35 samples were covered by TCR sequencing, comprising roughly 13 persistent and around 20 newly diagnosed Graves' disease patients. Persistent Graves' disease patients in the clinical cohort had taken antithyroid drugs for approximately 10 years on average. Paper-wide results and their limitations: Compared with newly diagnosed patients, persistent Graves' disease patients had lower TCR Shannon entropy and fewer highly expanded clones, which suggests clonal expansion. The authors noted that the small sample size was a limitation that may lower accuracy. Only the TCR beta chain was sequenced and analyzed. Persistent disease showed preferential use of TRBV28, TRBJ1-2 and TRBJ2-5, whereas newly diagnosed disease favored TRBV20-1 and TRBJ2-1. Because the primary lesion, thyroid tissue, could not be accessed, the study looked at peripheral blood alone. More public clonotypes were shared among persistent patients (over 2,500) than among newly diagnosed patients (966).

The library came from multiplex PCR. Instrument on record: Illumina HiSeq 4000. CDR3 regions were amplified by Arm-PCR with iRepertoire HTBI primers to construct TCR beta libraries. PCR products were gel purified before sequencing. Concerning the study's data processing: Gene usage analysis of CDR3 amino acid clonotypes relied on the 60 or so TRBV and about 15 TRBJ segments identified across samples. COPE and FqMerger were used to merge the filtered high-quality paired reads into contigs. BLAST was used to align contigs to IMGT TRBV, TRBD and TRBJ reference genes, and CDR3 was defined according to IMGT. Any clonotype with a frequency above 0.1% was classified as a highly expanded clone. Shannon entropy was used to measure repertoire diversity, and the Gini coefficient was used to measure V-J evenness. Public clonotypes were defined as clonotypes shared by more than one individual. The public reads were run again by TCRdb, first through fastp at Q25 and then through MiXCR, and only productive beta chains were kept. A single entry per CDR3 protein holds the most common genes and DNA from its merged rows. Clone size and V and J calls follow TCRdb, not the original study. The table for this sample lists around 460,000 distinct CDR3 sequences; approximately 22% of them were counted only once. Over 10% of the sample goes to the ten largest clones.

The germline V gene (reference sequence) sets CDR1 to LNHDA and CDR2 to SQIVND. The V and J ends are trimmed by 6 bases and 1 base, leaving 13 bases between them. The CDR3 covers 14 residues, taking in both the cysteine and the phenylalanine. The only DNA kept is the CDR3, 42 bases in frame from the first base. Reading the label with the study, this specimen's time point is: persistent/refractory GD, antithyroid drugs over 5 years with positive TRAb. RNA was extracted from PBMCs in TRIzol for both TCR sequencing and RNA sequencing. The diagnosis of Graves' disease was made according to American Thyroid Association guidelines. Patients were recruited from an endocrinology department in Xi'an, China. Each patient gave approximately 8.8 milliliters of peripheral blood, collected in an EDTA anticoagulant tube. Ficoll Paque Plus density gradient separation was used to isolate PBMCs, and no additional T cell sorting was done. An Agilent 2100 Bioanalyzer and agarose gel were used to assess RNA quality, and a NanoDrop 2000 was used to measure RNA concentration.

The sequencing here drew on peripheral blood mononuclear cells (PBMCs), taken when the disease was refractory, from a patient treated with antithyroid drugs. This sequence was found in a female donor with Graves disease. Here the chain combines TRBV19 and TRBJ2-7, and TRBD1 may be the D gene, going by 6 matching bases. The DNA sequence is as follows: TGTGCCAGTAGAAAAAGAACAGGGTCCTACGAGCAGTACTTC. The resulting protein is CASRKRTGSYEQYF.